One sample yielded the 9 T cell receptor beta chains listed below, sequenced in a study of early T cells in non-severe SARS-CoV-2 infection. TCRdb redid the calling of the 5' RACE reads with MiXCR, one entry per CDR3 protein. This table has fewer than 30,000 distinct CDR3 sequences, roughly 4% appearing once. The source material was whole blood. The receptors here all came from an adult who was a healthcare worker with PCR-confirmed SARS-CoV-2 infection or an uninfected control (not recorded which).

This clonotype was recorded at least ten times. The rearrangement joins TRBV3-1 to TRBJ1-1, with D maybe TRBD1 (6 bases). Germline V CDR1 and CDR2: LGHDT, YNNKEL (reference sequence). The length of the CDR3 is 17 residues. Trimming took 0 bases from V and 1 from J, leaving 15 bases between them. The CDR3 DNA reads TGTGCCAGCAGCCAAGATGAAATGGGGGCCCGGAACACTGAAGCTTTCTTT. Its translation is CASSQDEMGARNTEAFF.

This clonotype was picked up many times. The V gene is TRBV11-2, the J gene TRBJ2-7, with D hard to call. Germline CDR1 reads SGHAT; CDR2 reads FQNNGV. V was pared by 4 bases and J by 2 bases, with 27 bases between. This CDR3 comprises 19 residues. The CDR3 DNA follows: TGTGCCAGCAGCTCGACGTACGCAAGAGACACCCGAAGACCCTACGAGCAGTACTTC. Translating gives CASSSTYARDTRRPYEQYF.

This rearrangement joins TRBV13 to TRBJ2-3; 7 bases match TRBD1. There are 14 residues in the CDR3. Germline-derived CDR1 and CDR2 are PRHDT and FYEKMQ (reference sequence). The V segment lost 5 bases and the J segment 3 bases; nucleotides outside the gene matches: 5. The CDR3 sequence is CASSQGVRTDTQYF. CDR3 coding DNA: TGTGCCAGCAGCCAGGGGGTAAGGACAGATACGCAGTATTTT.

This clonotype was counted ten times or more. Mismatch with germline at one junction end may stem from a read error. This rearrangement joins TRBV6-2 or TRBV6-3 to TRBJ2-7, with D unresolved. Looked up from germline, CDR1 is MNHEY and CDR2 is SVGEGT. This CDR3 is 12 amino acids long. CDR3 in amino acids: CASSYFYYEQYF. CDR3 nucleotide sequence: TGTGCCAGCAGCTACTTCTACTACGAGCAGTACTTC.

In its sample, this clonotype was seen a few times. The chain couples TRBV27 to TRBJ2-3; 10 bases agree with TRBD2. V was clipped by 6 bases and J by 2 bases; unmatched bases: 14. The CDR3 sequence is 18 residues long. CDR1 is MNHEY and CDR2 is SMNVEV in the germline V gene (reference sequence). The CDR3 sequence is CASRKKREGTLITDTQYF. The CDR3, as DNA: TGTGCCAGCAGAAAAAAGCGGGAGGGGACGTTAATCACAGATACGCAGTATTTT.

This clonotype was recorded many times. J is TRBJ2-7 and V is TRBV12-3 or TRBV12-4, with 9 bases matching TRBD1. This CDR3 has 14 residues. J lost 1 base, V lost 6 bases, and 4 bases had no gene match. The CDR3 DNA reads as TGTGCCAGCAGCCAAGGGACAGGGTCCTACGAGCAGTACTTC. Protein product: CASSQGTGSYEQYF.

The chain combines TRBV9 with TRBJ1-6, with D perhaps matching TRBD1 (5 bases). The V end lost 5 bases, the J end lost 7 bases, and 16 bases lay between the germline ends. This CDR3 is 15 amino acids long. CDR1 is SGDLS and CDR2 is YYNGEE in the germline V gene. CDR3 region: CASSQYVEGNSPLHF. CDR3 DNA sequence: TGTGCCAGCAGTCAATATGTAGAGGGGAATTCACCCCTCCACTTT.

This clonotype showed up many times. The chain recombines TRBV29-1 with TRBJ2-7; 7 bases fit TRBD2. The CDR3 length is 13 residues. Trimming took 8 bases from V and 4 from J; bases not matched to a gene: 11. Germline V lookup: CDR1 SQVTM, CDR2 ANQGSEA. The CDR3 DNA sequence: TGCAGCATATCAGACAGACTAGCTTACGAGCAGTACTTC. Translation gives CSISDRLAYEQYF.

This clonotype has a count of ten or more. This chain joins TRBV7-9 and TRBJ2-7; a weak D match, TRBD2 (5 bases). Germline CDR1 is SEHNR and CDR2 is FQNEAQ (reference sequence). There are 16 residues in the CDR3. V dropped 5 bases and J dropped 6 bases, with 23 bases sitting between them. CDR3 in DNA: TGTGCCAGCAGCCAGATGGGATCCGGGATGCCGACCGAGCAGTACTTC. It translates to CASSQMGSGMPTEQYF.